This T cell receptor (beta chain) is drawn from a study of HIV-infected patients and healthy controls. Across the study: In most of the 16 patients, CD4 counts climbed slightly after three months but remained subnormal. Viral load fell to undetectable in 11 of 16 patients by the second blood draw.

Reverse transcription used 450 to 500 ng RNA and constant-region primers for alpha and beta. Using multiplexing indices, alpha and beta chain libraries were generated apart by chain-specific third strand synthesis. Two random hexamers, added before amplification and joined, formed each molecule's 12-nucleotide barcode. One entry per CDR3 protein, called by TCRdb with MiXCR from the 5' RACE reads. The sample carries approximately 7,700 distinct CDR3 sequences, roughly 6% recorded once. Whole blood was used without fractionation, so all unsorted peripheral T cells were included. Germline V gene lookup returns CDR1 SNHLY and CDR2 FYNNEI. V was shortened by 9 bases and J by 2 bases, with 13 bases between the two germline ends. The CDR3 covers 13 residues. This clonotype is medium-sized by share.

The receptor comes from an adult with HIV infection. The sequences come from blood, collected before antiretroviral therapy. The chain carries TRBV2 and TRBJ2-5; D may match TRBD1 or TRBD2 (5 bases each). CDR3 sequence: CARGTGPQETQYF. The CDR3 coding sequence is TGTGCCAGAGGGACCGGCCCGCAAGAGACCCAGTACTTC.